This TCR beta chain appears in the sequencing data of a study of blood T cell repertoires in COVID-19. About the study: Acute and convalescent COVID-19 samples came from the United States, Italy and Spain.

This CDR3 has 17 residues. The germline CDR1 and CDR2 sequences are MDHEN and SYDVKM. V lost 3 bases and J lost 2; bases outside the gene matches: 9. Donors in Cohort 3 who had recovered were those with two negative PCRs, healthcare professional clearance, or resolution of their symptoms. In the original analysis: Reference gene primer amplification yielded estimated nucleated cell counts. Sequencing was performed with immunoSEQ multiplex PCR; in TCRdb, only in-frame clones are kept and a portion is missing. From that table come the V and J calls and clone size; the DNA was used to work out D and trimming. This sample has 350,000 or so clones, with over 75% found just once.

Sequenced material: PBMCs or T cells enriched from blood (not recorded which). This TCR was recovered from a woman aged 30 to 39 who had recovered from COVID-19. The V call is TRBV28, the J call TRBJ2-5, with 10 nucleotides matching TRBD2. The CDR3 DNA sequence: TGTGCCAGCAGTTTCTCCGCTAGCGGGGGTGGGCAAGAGACCCAGTACTTC. Translation: CASSFSASGGGQETQYF.